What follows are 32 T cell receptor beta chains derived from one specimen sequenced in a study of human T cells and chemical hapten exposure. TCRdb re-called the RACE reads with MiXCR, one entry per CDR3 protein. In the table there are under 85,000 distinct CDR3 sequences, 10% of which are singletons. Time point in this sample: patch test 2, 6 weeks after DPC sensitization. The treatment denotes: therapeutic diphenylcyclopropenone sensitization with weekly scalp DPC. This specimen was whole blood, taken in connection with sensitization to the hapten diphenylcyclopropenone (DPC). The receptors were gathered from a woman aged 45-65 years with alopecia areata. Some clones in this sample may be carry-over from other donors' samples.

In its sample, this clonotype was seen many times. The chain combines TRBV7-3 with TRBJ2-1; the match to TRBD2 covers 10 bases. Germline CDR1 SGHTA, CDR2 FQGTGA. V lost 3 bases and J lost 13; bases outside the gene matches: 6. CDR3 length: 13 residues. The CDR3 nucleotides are TGTGCCAGCAGCTTGATAGCGGGAGGCCTTCAGTTCTTC. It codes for CASSLIAGGLQFF.

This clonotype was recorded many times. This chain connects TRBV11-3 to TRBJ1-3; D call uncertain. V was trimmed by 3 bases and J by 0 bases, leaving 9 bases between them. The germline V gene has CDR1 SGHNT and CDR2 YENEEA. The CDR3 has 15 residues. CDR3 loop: CASSFGSSSGNTIYF. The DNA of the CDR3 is TGTGCCAGCAGCTTTGGGAGCTCCTCTGGAAACACCATATATTTT.

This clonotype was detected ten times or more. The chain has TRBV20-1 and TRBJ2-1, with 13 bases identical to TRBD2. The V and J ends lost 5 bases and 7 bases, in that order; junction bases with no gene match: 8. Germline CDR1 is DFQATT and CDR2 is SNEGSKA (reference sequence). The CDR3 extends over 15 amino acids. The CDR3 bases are TGCAGTGCTCTAAGACTAGCGGGAGGTTGGAATGAGCAGTTCTTC. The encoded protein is CSALRLAGGWNEQFF.

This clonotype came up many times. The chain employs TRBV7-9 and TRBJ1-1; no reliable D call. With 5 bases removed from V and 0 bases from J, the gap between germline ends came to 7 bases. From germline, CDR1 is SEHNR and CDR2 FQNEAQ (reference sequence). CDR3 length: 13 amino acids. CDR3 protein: CASSPSLNTEAFF. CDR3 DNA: TGTGCCAGCAGCCCCAGCTTGAACACTGAAGCTTTCTTT.

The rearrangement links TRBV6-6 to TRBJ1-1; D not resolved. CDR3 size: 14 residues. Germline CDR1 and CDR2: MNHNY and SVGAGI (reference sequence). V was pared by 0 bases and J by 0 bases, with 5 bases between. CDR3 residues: CASSYSGLNTEAFF. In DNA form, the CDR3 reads TGTGCCAGCAGTTACTCAGGGTTGAACACTGAAGCTTTCTTT.

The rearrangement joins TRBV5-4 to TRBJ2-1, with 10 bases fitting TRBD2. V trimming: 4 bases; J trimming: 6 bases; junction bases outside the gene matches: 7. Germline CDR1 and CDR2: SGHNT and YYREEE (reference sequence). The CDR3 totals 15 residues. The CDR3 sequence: CASSAGTSVINEQFF. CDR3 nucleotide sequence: TGTGCCAGCAGCGCCGGGACTAGCGTAATCAATGAGCAGTTCTTC.

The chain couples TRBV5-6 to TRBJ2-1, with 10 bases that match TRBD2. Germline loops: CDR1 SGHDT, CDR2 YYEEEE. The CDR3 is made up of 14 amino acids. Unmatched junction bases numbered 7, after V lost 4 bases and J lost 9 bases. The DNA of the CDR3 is TGTGCCAGCAGCCTGAGCGGGAGGGTTGCTGAGCAGTTCTTC. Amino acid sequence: CASSLSGRVAEQFF.

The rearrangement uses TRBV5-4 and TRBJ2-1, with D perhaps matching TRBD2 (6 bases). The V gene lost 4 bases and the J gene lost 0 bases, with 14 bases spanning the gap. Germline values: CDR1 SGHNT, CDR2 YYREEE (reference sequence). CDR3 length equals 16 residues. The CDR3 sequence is CASSGRLGSSYNEQFF. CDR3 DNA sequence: TGTGCCAGCAGCGGGAGACTAGGGAGCTCCTACAATGAGCAGTTCTTC.

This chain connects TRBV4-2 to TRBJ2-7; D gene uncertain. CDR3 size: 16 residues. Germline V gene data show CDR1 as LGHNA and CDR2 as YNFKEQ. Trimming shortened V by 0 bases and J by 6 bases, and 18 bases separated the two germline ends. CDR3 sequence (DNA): TGTGCCAGCAGCCAAGATCCGGGTAGTCAGCGTGGCGAGCAGTACTTC. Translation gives CASSQDPGSQRGEQYF.

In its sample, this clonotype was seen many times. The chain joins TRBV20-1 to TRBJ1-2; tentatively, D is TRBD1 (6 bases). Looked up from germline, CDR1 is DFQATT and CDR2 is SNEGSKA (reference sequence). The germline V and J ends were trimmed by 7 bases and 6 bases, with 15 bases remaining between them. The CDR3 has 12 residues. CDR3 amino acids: CSGNRVGDGYTF. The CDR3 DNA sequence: TGCAGTGGGAACAGGGTGGGCGATGGCTACACCTTC.

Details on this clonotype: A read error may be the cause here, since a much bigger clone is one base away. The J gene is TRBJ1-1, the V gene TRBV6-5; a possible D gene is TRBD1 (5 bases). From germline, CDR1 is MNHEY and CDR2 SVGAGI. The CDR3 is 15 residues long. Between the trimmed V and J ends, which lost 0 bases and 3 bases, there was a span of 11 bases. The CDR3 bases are TGTGCCAGCAGTTACTCAGGGGTGCAGGACACTGAAGCTTTCTTT. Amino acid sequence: CASSYSGVQDTEAFF.

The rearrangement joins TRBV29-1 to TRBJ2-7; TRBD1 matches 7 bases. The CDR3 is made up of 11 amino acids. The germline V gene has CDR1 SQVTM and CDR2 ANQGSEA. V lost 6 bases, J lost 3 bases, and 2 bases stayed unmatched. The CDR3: CSVGDSYEQYF. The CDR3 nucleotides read TGCAGCGTGGGGGACAGCTACGAGCAGTACTTC.

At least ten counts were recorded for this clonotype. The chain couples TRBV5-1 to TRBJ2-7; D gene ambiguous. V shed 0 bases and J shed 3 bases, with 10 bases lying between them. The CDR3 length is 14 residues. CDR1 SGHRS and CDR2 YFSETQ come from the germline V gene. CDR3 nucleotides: TGCGCCAGCAGCTTGGATGGAATCGGCTACGAGCAGTACTTC. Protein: CASSLDGIGYEQYF.

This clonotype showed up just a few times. CDR3 protein: CASSRDYEQYF. The CDR3 nucleotides are TGTGCCAGCAGCCGGGATTACGAGCAGTACTTC. V and J are TRBV3-1 and TRBJ2-7, with D hard to call. With 4 bases removed from V and 4 bases from J, the gap between germline ends came to 5 bases. The CDR3 contains 11 residues. Germline V lookup: CDR1 LGHDT, CDR2 YNNKEL (reference sequence).

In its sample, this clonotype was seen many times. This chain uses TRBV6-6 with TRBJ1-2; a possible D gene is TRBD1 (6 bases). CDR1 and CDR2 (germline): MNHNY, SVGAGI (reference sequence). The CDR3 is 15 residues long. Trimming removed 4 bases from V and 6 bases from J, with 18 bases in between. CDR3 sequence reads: CASSSRGQLGDGYTF. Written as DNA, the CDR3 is TGTGCCAGCAGTTCCCGAGGACAGCTCGGCGATGGCTACACCTTC.

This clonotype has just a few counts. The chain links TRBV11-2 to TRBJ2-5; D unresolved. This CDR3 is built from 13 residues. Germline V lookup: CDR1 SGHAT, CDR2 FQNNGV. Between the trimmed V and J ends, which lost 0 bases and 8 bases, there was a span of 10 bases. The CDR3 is CASSLEVFGTQYF. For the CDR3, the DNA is TGTGCCAGCAGCTTAGAAGTGTTCGGAACCCAGTACTTC. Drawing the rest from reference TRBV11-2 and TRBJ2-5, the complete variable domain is EAGVAQSPRYKIIEKRQSVAFWCNPISGHATLYWYQQILGQGPKLLIQFQNNGVVDDSQLPKDRFSAERLKGVDSTLKIQPAKLEDSAVYLCASSLEVFGTQYFGPGTRLLVL.

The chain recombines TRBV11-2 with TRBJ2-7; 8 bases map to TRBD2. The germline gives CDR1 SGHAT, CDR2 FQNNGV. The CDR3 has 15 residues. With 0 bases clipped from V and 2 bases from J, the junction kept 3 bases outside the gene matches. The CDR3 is CASSLDMGLAYEQYF. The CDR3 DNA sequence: TGTGCCAGCAGCTTAGATATGGGACTAGCCTACGAGCAGTACTTC.

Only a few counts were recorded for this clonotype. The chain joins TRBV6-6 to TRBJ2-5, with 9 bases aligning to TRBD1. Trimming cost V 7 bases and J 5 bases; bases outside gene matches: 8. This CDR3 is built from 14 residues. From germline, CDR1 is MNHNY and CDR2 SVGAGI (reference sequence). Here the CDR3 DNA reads TGTGCCAGCACTCAACAGGGGGCTTGGGAGACCCAGTACTTC. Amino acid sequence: CASTQQGAWETQYF.

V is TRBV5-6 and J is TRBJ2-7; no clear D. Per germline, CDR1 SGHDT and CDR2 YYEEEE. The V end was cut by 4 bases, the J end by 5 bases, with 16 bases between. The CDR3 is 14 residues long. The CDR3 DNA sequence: TGTGCCAGCAGCGGGCGTCGGATTGCCCACGAGCAGTACTTC. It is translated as CASSGRRIAHEQYF.

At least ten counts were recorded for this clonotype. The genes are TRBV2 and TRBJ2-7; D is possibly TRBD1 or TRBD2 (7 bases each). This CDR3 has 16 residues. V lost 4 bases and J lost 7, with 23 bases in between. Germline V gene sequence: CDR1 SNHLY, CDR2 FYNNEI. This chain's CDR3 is CASSGAAGGGPWEQYF. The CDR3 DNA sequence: TGTGCCAGCAGTGGGGCCGCAGGGGGAGGGCCTTGGGAGCAGTACTTC. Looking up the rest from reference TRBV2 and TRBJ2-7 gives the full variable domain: EPEVTQTPSHQVTQMGQEVILRCVPISNHLYFYWYRQILGQKVEFLVSFYNNEISEKSEIFDDQFSVERPDGSNFTLKIRSTKLEDSAMYFCASSGAAGGGPWEQYFGPGTRLTVT.

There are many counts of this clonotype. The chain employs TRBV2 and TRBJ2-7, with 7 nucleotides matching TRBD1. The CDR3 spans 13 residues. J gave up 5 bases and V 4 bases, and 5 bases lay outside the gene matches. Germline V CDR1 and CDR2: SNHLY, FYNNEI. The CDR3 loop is CASSGDRGHEQYF. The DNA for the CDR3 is TGTGCCAGCAGTGGGGACAGAGGCCACGAGCAGTACTTC. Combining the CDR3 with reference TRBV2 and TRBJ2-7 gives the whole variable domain EPEVTQTPSHQVTQMGQEVILRCVPISNHLYFYWYRQILGQKVEFLVSFYNNEISEKSEIFDDQFSVERPDGSNFTLKIRSTKLEDSAMYFCASSGDRGHEQYFGPGTRLTVT.

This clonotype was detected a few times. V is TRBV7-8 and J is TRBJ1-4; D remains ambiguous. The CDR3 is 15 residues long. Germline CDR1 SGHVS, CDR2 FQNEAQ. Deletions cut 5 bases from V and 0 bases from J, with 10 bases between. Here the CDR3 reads CASSGIGATNEKLFF. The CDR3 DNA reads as TGTGCCAGCAGCGGGATCGGGGCAACTAATGAAAAACTGTTTTTT.

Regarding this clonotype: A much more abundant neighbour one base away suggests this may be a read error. The CDR3 region is CASSLGQTQYF. The CDR3 DNA sequence: TGTGCCAGCAGCTTAGGACAGACCCAGTACTTC. The rearrangement uses TRBV7-2 and TRBJ2-5; unclear D gene. Germline CDR1 reads SGHTA; CDR2 reads FQGNSA. The CDR3 spans 11 residues. Deletions cut 1 base from V and 6 bases from J, with 3 bases between. Complete variable domain (other parts from reference TRBV7-2 and TRBJ2-5): GAGVSQSPSNKVTEKGKDVELRCDPISGHTALYWYRQSLGQGLEFLIYFQGNSAPDKSGLPSDRFSAERTGGSVSTLTIQRTQQEDSAVYLCASSLGQTQYFGPGTRLLVL.

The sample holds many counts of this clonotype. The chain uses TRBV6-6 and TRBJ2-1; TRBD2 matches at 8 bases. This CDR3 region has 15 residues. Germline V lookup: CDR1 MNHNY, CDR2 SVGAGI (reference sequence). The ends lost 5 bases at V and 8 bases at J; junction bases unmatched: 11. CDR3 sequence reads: CASSIPGLGGDEQFF. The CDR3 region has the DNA TGTGCCAGCAGTATTCCGGGACTAGGAGGCGATGAGCAGTTCTTC.

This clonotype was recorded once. The CDR3 DNA reads as TGCAGCGTTGAACACGGTGGTGGCTACACCTTC. This encodes CSVEHGGGYTF. This chain links TRBV29-1 with TRBJ1-2; no clear D. Deletions cut 2 bases from V and 7 bases from J, with 8 bases between. CDR3 length: 11 amino acids. Germline loops: CDR1 SQVTM, CDR2 ANQGSEA.

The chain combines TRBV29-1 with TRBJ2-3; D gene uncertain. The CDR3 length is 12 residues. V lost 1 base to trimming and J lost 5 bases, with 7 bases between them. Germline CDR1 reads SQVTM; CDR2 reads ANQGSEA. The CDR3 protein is CSVEVIEDTQYF. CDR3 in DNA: TGCAGCGTTGAAGTAATAGAAGATACGCAGTATTTT.

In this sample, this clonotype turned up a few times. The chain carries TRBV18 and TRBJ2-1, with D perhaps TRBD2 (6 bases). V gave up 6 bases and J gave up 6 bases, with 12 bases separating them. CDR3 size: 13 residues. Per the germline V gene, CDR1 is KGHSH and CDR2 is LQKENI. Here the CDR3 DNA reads TGTGCCAGCTCCCGAGAGACTAGCAATGAGCAGTTCTTC. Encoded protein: CASSRETSNEQFF.

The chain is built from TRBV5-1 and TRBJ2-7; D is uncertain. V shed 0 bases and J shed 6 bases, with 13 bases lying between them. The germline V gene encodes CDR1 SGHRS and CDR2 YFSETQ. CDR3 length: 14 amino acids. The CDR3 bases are TGCGCCAGCAGCTTGGCCGCCTCGGTAGCCGAGCAGTACTTC. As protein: CASSLAASVAEQYF.

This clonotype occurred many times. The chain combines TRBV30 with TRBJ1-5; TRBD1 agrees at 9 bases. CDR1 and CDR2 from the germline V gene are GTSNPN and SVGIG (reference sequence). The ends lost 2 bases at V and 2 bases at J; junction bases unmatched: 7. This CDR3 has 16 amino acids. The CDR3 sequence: CAWSIPGTGRNQPQHF. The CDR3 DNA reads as TGTGCCTGGAGTATCCCCGGGACAGGGCGCAATCAGCCCCAGCATTTT.

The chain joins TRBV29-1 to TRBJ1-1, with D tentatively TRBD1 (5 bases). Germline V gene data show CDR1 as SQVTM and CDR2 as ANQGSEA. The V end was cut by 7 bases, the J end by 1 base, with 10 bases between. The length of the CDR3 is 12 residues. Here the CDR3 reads CSAGTGNTEAFF. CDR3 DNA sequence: TGCAGCGCTGGGACGGGGAACACTGAAGCTTTCTTT.

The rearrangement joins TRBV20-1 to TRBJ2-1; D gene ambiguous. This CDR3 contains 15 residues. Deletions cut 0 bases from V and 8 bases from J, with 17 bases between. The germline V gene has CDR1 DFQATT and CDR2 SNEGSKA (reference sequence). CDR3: CSARDLRTMYDEQFF. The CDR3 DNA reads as TGCAGTGCTAGAGATCTCAGGACCATGTACGATGAGCAGTTCTTC.

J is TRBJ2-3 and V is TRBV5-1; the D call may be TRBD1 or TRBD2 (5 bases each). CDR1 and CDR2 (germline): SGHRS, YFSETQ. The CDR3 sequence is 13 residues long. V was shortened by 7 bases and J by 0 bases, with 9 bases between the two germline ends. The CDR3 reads CASGTGSTDTQYF. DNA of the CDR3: TGCGCCAGCGGGACGGGAAGCACAGATACGCAGTATTTT.